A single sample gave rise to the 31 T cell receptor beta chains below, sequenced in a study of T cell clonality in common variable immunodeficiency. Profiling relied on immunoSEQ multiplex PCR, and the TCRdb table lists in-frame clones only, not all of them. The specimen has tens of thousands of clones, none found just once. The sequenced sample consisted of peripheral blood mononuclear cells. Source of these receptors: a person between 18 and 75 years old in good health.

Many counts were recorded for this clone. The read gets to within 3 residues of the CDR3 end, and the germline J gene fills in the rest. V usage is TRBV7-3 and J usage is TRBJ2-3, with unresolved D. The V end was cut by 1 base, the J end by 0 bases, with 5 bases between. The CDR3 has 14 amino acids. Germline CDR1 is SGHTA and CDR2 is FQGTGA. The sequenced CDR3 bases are TGTGCCAGCAGCTTAAGCGGAAGCACAGATACG. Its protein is CASSLSGSTDT. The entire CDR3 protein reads CASSLSGSTDTQYF.

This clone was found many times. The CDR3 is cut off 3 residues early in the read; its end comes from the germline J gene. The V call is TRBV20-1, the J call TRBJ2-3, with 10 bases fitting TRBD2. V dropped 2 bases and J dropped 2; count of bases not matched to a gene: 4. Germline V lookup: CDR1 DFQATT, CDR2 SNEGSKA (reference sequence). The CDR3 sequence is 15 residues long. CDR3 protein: CSARKLAGYTDTQYF. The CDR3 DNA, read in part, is TGCAGTGCTAGAAAACTAGCGGGGTACACAGATACG.

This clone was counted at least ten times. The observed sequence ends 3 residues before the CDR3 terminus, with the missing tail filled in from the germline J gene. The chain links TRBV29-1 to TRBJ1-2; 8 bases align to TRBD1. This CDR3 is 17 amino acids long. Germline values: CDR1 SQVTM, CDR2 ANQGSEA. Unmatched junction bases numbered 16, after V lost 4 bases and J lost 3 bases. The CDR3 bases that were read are TGCAGCGTTGTGGGGGGGGAAGCAGGGGGCGCGTACTATGGC. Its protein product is CSVVGGEAGGAYYG. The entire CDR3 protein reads CSVVGGEAGGAYYGYTF. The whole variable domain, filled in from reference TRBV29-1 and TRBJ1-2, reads SAVISQKPSRDICQRGTSLTIQCQVDSQVTMMFWYRQQPGQSLTLIATANQGSEATYESGFVIDKFPISRPNLTFSTLTVSNMSPEDSSIYLCSVVGGEAGGAYYGYTFGSGTRLTVV.

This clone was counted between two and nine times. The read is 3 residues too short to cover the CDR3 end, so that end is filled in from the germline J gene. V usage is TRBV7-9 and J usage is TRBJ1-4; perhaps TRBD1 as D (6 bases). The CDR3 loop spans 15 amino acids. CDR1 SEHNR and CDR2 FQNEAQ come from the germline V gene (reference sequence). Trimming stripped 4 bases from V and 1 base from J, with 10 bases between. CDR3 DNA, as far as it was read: TGTGCCAGCAGCTCCCAGACAGGAACTAATGAAAAA. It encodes CASSSQTGTNEK. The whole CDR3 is CASSSQTGTNEKLFF.

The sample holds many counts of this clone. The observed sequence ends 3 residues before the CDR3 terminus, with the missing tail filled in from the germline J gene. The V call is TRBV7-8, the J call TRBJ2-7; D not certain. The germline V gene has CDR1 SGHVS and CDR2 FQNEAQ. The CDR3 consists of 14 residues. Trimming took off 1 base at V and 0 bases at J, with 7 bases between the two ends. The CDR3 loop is CASSLGQSSYEQYF. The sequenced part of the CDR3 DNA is TGTGCCAGCAGCTTAGGGCAAAGCTCCTACGAG. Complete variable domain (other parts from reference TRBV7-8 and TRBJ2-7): GAGVSQSPRYKVAKRGQDVALRCDPISGHVSLFWYQQALGQGPEFLTYFQNEAQLDKSGLPSDRFFAERPEGSVSTLKIQRTQQEDSAVYLCASSLGQSSYEQYFGPGTRLTVT.

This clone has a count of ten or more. The sequenced CDR3 bases are TGCGCCAGCAGCCAAGCTGGGGGGGTGAACACTGAA. It translates to CASSQAGGVNTE. The complete CDR3 reads CASSQAGGVNTEAFF. The J gene is TRBJ1-1, the V gene TRBV4-1; tentatively, D is TRBD1 (5 bases). The read ends 3 residues early relative to the CDR3; the germline J gene fills the gap. The germline V gene encodes CDR1 MGHRA and CDR2 YSYEKL. With 1 base removed from V and 0 bases from J, the gap between germline ends came to 9 bases. The CDR3 sequence is 15 residues long.

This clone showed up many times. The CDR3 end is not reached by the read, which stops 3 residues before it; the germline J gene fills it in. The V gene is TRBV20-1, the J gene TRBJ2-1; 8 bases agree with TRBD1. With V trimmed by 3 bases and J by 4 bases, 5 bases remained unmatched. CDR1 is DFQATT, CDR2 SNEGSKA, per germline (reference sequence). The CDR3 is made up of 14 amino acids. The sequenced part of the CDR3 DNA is TGCAGTGCTAGTCCAGGGGGCTCTTACAATGAG. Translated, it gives CSASPGGSYNE. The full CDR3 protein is CSASPGGSYNEQFF.

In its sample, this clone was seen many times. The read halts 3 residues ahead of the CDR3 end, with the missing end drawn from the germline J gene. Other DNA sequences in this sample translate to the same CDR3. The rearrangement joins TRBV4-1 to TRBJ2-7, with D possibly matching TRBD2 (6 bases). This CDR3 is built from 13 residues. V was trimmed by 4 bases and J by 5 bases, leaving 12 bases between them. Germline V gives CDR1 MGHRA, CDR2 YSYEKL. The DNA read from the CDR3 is TGCGCCAGCAGCCGGGGAGGCGGGGACGAG. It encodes CASSRGGGDE. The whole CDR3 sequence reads CASSRGGGDEQYF.

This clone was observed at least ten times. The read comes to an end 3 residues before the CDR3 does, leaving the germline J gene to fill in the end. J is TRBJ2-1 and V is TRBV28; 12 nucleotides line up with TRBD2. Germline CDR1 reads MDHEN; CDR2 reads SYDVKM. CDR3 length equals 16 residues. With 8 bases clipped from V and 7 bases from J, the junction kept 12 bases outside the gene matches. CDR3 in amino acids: CASGSRLAGEVNEQFF. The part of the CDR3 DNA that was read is TGTGCCAGCGGCAGTAGACTAGCGGGAGAGGTTAATGAG.

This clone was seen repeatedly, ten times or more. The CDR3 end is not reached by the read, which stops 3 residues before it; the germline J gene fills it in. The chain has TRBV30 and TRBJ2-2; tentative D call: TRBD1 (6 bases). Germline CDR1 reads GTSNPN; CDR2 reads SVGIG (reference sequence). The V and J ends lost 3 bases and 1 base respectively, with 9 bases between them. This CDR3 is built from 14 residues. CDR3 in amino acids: CAWREQGNTGELFF. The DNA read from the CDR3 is TGTGCCTGGAGGGAACAGGGGAACACCGGGGAG.

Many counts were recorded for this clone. CDR3 DNA, as far as it was read: TGTGCCAGCAGTGAGGGACTTAGCACAGATACG. This codes for CASSEGLSTDT. The CDR3, in full, reads CASSEGLSTDTQYF. This rearrangement joins TRBV6-4 to TRBJ2-3, with D possibly matching TRBD2 (6 bases). The sequence runs out 3 residues before the end of the CDR3; the remainder is reconstructed from the germline J gene. Germline CDR1 MRHNA, CDR2 SNTAGT. The V end lost 3 bases, the J end lost 0 bases, and 7 bases lay between the germline ends. The CDR3 length is 14 residues.

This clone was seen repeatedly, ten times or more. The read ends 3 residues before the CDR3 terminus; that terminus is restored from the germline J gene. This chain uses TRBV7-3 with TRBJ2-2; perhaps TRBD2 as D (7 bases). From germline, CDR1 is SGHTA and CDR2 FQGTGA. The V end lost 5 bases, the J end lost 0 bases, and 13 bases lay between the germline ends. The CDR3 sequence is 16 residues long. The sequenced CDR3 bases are TGTGCCAGCAGCCTTGGGGGGGGCGCGAACACCGGGGAG. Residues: CASSLGGGANTGE. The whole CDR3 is CASSLGGGANTGELFF. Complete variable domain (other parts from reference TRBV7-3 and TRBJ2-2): GAGVSQTPSNKVTEKGKYVELRCDPISGHTALYWYRQSLGQGPEFLIYFQGTGAADDSGLPNDRFFAVRPEGSVSTLKIQRTERGDSAVYLCASSLGGGANTGELFFGEGSRLTVL.

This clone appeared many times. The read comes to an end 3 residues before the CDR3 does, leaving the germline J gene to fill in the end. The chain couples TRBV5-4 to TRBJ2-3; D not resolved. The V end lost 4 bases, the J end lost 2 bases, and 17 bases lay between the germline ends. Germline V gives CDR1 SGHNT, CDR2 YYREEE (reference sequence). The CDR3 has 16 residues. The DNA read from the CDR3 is TGTGCCAGCAGCGCTACCGTTTCAGGTCCCACAGATACG. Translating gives CASSATVSGPTDT. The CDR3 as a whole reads CASSATVSGPTDTQYF.

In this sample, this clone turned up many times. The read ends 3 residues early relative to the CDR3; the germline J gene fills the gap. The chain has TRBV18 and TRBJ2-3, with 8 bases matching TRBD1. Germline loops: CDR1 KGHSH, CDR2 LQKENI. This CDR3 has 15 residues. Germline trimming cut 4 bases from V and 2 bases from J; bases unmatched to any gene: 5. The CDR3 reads CASSLTGGHTDTQYF. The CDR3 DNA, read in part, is TGTGCCAGCTCACTCACAGGGGGACACACAGATACG. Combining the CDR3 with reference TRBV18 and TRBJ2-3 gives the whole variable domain NAGVMQNPRHLVRRRGQEARLRCSPMKGHSHVYWYRQLPEEGLKFMVYLQKENIIDESGMPKERFSAEFPKEGPSILRIQQVVRGDSAAYFCASSLTGGHTDTQYFGPGTRLTVL.

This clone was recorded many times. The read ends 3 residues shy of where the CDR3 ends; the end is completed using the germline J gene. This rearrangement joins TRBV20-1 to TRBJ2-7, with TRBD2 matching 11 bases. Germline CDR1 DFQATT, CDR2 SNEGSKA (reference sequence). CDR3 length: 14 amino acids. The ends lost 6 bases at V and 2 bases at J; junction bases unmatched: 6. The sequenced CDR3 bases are TGCAGTGCACCACCGGGACTAGCGGCCTACGAG. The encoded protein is CSAPPGLAAYE. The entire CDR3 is CSAPPGLAAYEQYF.

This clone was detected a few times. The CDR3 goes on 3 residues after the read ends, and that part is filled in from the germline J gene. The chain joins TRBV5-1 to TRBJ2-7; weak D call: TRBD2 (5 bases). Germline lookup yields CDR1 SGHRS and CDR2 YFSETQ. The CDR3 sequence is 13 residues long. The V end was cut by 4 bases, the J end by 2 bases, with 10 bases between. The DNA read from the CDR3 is TGCGCCAGCAGCAGAGGGCAGGCCTACGAG. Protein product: CASSRGQAYE. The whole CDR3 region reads CASSRGQAYEQYF.

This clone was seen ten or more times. CDR3 DNA (partial): TGTGCCAGCAGCGGCGGTGACGGC. Its translation: CASSGGDG. The full CDR3 is CASSGGDGYTF. V gene TRBV7-9 combines with J gene TRBJ1-2; D call uncertain. The CDR3 end falls 3 residues outside the read, so it is completed with the germline J gene. CDR3 size: 11 residues. CDR1 and CDR2 from the germline V gene are SEHNR and FQNEAQ (reference sequence). The full variable domain, completed using reference TRBV7-9 and TRBJ1-2, is DTGVSQNPRHKITKRGQNVTFRCDPISEHNRLYWYRQTLGQGPEFLTYFQNEAQLEKSRLLSDRFSAERPKGSFSTLEIQRTEQGDSAMYLCASSGGDGYTFGSGTRLTVV.

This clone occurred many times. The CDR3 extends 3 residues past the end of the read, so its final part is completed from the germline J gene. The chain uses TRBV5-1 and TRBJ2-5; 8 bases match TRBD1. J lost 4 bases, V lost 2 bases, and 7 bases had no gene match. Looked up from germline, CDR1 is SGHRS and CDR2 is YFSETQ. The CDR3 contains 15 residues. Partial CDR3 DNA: TGCGCCAGCAGCTTCGGACAGGGAGCGGGAGAGACC. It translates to CASSFGQGAGET. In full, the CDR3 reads CASSFGQGAGETQYF.

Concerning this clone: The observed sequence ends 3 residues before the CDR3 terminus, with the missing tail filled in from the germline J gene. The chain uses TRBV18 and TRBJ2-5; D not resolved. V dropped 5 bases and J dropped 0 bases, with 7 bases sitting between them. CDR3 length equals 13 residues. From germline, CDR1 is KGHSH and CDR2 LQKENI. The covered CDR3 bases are TGTGCCAGCTCATTCACACACCAAGAGACC. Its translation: CASSFTHQET. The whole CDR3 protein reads CASSFTHQETQYF.

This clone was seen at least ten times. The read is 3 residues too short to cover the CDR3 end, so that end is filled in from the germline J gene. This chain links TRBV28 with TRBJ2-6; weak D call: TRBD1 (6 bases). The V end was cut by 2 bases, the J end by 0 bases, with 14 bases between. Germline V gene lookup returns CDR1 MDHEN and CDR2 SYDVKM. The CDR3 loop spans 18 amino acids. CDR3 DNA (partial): TGTGCCAGCAGTTTAAGGGACATTACGCGCTCTGGGGCCAACGTC. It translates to CASSLRDITRSGANV. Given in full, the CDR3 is CASSLRDITRSGANVLTF. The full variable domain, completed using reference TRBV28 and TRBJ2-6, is DVKVTQSSRYLVKRTGEKVFLECVQDMDHENMFWYRQDPGLGLRLIYFSYDVKMKEKGDIPEGYSVSREKKERFSLILESASTNQTSMYLCASSLRDITRSGANVLTFGAGSRLTVL.

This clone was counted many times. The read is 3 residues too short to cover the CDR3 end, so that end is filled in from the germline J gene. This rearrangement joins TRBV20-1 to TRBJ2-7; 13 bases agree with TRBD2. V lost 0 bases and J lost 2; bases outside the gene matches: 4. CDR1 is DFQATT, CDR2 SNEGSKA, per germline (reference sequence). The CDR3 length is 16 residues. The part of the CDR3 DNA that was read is TGCAGTGCTAGAGATACGGGACTAGCGGGACCCTACGAG. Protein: CSARDTGLAGPYE. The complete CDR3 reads CSARDTGLAGPYEQYF.

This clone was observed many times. The sequenced CDR3 bases are TGTGCCAGTAATGGCCGTAGACAGGGTCAACAGCCC. Translated, it gives CASNGRRQGQQP. The whole CDR3 protein is CASNGRRQGQQPQHF. The V call is TRBV19, the J call TRBJ1-5; 7 bases are a match to TRBD1. The sequenced fragment ends 3 residues before the CDR3 boundary, so the rest is inferred from the germline J gene. Germline-derived CDR1 and CDR2 are LNHDA and SQIVND (reference sequence). CDR3 length equals 15 residues. V shed 7 bases, J shed 7 bases, and the junction held 13 bases outside the gene matches.

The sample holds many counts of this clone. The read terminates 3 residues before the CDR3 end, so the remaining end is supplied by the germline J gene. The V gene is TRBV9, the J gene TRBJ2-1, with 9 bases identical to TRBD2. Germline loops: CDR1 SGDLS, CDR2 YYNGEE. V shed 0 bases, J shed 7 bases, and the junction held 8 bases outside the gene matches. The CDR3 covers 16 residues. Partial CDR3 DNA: TGTGCCAGCAGCGTAGCCGTAGCGGGAGCGGAAAATGAG. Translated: CASSVAVAGAENE. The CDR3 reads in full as CASSVAVAGAENEQFF.

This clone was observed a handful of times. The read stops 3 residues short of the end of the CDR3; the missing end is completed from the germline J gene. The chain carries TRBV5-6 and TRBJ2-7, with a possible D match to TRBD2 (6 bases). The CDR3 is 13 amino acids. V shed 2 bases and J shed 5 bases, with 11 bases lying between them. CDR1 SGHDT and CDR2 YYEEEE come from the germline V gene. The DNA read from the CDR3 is TGTGCCAGCAGCTTCGGGGGATTCCACGAG. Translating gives CASSFGGFHE. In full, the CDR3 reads CASSFGGFHEQYF.

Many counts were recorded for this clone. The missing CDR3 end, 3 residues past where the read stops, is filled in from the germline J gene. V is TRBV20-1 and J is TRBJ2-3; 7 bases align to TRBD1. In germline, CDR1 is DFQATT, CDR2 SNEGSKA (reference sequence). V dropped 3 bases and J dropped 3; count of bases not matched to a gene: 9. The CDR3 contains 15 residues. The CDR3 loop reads CSASSGRGKTDTQYF. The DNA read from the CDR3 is TGCAGTGCTAGTTCGGGCAGGGGGAAGACAGATACG.

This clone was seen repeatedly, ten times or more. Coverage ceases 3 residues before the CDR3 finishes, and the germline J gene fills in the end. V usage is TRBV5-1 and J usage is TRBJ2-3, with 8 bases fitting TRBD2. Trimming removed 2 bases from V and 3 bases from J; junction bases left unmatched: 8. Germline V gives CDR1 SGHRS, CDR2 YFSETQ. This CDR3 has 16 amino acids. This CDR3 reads CASSFRTSPLTDTQYF. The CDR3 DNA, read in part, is TGCGCCAGCAGCTTTCGGACTAGCCCCCTGACAGATACG.

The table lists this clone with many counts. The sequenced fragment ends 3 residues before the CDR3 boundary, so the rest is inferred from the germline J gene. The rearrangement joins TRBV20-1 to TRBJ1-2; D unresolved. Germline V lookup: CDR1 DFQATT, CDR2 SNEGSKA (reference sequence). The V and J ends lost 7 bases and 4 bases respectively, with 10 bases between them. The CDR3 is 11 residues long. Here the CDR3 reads CSVEGSYGYTF. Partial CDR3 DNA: TGCAGTGTTGAAGGTTCCTATGGC.

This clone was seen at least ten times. The part of the CDR3 DNA that was read is TGTGCCAGCAGTGAGACTAGCGTACTCCAAGAGACC. Residues: CASSETSVLQET. The full CDR3 protein reads CASSETSVLQETQYF. The chain recombines TRBV6-1 with TRBJ2-5; TRBD2 matches at 8 bases. The read finishes 3 residues shy of the CDR3 end, and the germline J gene is used to complete it. Looked up from germline, CDR1 is MNHNS and CDR2 is SASEGT. V lost 3 bases, J lost 1 base, and 4 bases stayed unmatched. This CDR3 spans 15 amino acids.

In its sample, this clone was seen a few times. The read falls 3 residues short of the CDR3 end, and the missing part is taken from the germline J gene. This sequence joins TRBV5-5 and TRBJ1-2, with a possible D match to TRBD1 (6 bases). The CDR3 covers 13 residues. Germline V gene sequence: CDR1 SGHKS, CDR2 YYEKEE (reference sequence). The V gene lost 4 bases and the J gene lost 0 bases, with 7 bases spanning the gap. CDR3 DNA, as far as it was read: TGTGCCAGCAGCGAGGGGGCTAACTATGGC. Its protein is CASSEGANYG. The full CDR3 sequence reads CASSEGANYGYTF.

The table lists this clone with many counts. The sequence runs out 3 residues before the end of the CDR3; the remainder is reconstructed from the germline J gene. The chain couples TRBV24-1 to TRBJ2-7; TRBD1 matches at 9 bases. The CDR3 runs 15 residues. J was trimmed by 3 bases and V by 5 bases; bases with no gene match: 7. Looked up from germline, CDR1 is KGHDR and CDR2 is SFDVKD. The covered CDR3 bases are TGTGCCACCAGTGGTACCGGGACAGGGCACTACGAG. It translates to CATSGTGTGHYE. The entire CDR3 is CATSGTGTGHYEQYF.

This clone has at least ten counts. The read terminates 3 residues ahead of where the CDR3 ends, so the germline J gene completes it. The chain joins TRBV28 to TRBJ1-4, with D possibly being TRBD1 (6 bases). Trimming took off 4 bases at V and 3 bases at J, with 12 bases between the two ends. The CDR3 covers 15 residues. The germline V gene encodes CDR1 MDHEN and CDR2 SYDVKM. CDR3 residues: CASSSVDSANEKLFF. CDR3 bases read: TGTGCCAGCAGTTCCGTGGACAGTGCTAATGAAAAA.